Listed below are T cell receptor beta chains from one sample, sequenced in a study of CXCR3-negative and CXCR3-positive naive CD8 T cells. For each CDR3 protein, TCRdb gives one entry from its re-call of the 5' RACE reads, without DNA. The sample's table shows roughly 110,000 distinct CDR3 sequences. The sequenced sample was naive CXCR3+ CD8+ T cells from blood. Receptors were obtained from a human donor in good health. Some clones in this sample may be carry-over from other donors' samples. CDR3s include the opening cysteine and the closing phenylalanine or tryptophan. Fields, in order: J gene, V gene, CDR3 protein.

>TRBJ2-2|TRBV12-3/TRBV12-4
CASSQGTGELFF
>TRBJ1-1|TRBV7-3
CASSSAWGAEAFF
>TRBJ2-7|TRBV25-1
CASRPDSTYEQYF
>TRBJ2-5|TRBV5-1
CASSLLGAETQYF
>TRBJ2-7|TRBV7-8
CASSTGTSEQYF
>TRBJ2-7|TRBV7-6
CASSLTPAIYEQYF
>TRBJ2-7|TRBV5-1
CASSLLAGSYEQYF
>TRBJ2-7|TRBV28
CASSFASSASGSRSSYEQYF
>TRBJ2-5|TRBV7-6
CASSPPDQETQYF
>TRBJ1-1|TRBV15
CATSSPPQGEAFF
>TRBJ2-5|TRBV29-1
CSVTGNEETQYF
>TRBJ1-1|TRBV29-1
CSGLGYGTEAFF
>TRBJ2-5|TRBV29-1
CSVGAAGGLGETQYF
>TRBJ2-7|TRBV29-1
CSVENSAYEQYF
>TRBJ2-1|TRBV6-4
CASSPGTQEQFF
>TRBJ2-5|TRBV5-1
CASSPGDRGYETQYF
>TRBJ2-7|TRBV2
CASETFTRGLAGAYEQYF
>TRBJ2-3|TRBV2
CASSGGQGPSTDTQYF
>TRBJ2-7|TRBV12-3/TRBV12-4
CASWGAGGLDEQYF
>TRBJ2-1|TRBV6-5
CASSLARQGNEQFF
>TRBJ1-4|TRBV7-2
CASSGVPTNEKLFF
>TRBJ2-1|TRBV11-2
CASSSGQNNEQFF
>TRBJ1-6|TRBV29-1
CSVYFKDRLTPLHF
>TRBJ2-2|TRBV7-8
CASSLGQGVIAGELFF
>TRBJ1-1|TRBV5-1
CASSLEGEGIAFF
>TRBJ2-1|TRBV12-3/TRBV12-4
CASSPLSSGPTYNEQFF
>TRBJ2-1|TRBV6-1
CASSEIGLNNEQFF
>TRBJ2-7|TRBV7-9
CASSLTGPDEQYF
>TRBJ2-7|TRBV4-3
CASSQKVTGGYEQYF
>TRBJ2-7|TRBV12-3/TRBV12-4
CASGQGSDTVYEQYF
>TRBJ2-7|TRBV3-1
CASSQALRGLNYEQYF
>TRBJ2-3|TRBV12-3/TRBV12-4
CASSSLGASGRADTQYF
>TRBJ1-4|TRBV6-5
CASGLTGNEKLFF
>TRBJ2-1|TRBV19
CASSRGPDEQFF
>TRBJ2-1|TRBV10-3
CAISDSRGEQFF
>TRBJ1-1|TRBV5-5
CASSLQGPAAFF
>TRBJ1-3|TRBV11-2
CASSEGQFSGNTIYF
>TRBJ2-7|TRBV3-1
CASSQDLTGTDEQYF
>TRBJ2-1|TRBV6-2/TRBV6-3
CASSYSSPAFEQFF
>TRBJ2-6|TRBV7-9
CASSSTEGPGGANVLTF
>TRBJ1-4|TRBV13
CASNSNRGSEKLFF
>TRBJ2-5|TRBV7-6
CASGRGTAGPQYF
>TRBJ2-2|TRBV10-3
CAISELAGELFF
>TRBJ1-2|TRBV29-1
CSDVQGPVYTF
>TRBJ2-1|TRBV15
CATSEGRGDYNEQFF
>TRBJ2-2|TRBV5-6
CASSLADTGELFF